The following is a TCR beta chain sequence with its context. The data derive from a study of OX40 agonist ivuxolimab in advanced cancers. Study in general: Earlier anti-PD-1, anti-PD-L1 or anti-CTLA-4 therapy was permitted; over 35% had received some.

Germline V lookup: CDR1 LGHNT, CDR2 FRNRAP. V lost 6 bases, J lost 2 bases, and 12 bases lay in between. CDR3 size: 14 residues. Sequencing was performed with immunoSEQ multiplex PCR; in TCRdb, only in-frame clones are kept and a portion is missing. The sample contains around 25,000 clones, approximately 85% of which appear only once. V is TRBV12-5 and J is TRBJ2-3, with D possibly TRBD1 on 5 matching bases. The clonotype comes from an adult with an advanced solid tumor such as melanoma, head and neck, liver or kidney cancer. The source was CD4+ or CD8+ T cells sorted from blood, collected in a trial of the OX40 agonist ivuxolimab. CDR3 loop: CASGTDTATDTQYF. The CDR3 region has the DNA TGTGCTAGTGGGACGGACACGGCCACAGATACGCAGTATTTT.